This T cell receptor beta chain was captured in a study of OX40 agonist ivuxolimab in advanced cancers. Study at large: Three patients got partial responses; one had hepatocellular carcinoma and two had cutaneous melanoma. Study-wide results and caveats: At 0.1 to 3.0 mg/kg, CD4+ and CD8+ blood T cells expanded clonally by week 6.

TCRdb's copy holds only in-frame clones and misses some; the assay was immunoSEQ multiplex PCR. The table has roughly 43,000 clones, 70% to 90% seen once. CDR1 is MNHEY and CDR2 is SVGAGI in the germline V gene. CDR3 size: 16 residues. V lost 2 bases and J lost 4, with 14 bases in between. With regard to this clone: Its specificity is not known.

The sequencing used CD4+ or CD8+ T cells sorted from blood, collected in a trial of the OX40 agonist ivuxolimab. This receptor was identified in an adult with an advanced solid tumor such as melanoma, head and neck, liver or kidney cancer. This chain uses TRBV6-5 with TRBJ1-4, with TRBD1 as a possible D gene (6 bases). CDR3 bases: TGTGCCAGCAGTTACCGTAGGACAGCTCTTAATGAAAAACTGTTTTTT. This encodes CASSYRRTALNEKLFF.